The clone carrying this TCR beta chain was seen a few times. Its antigen is unidentified. The data were taken from a study of siplizumab effects on memory and regulatory T cells. Repertoires were generated with immunoSEQ multiplex PCR, while TCRdb's copy carries only in-frame clones and drops some. The table lists around 9,500 clones, approximately 40% of them singletons, with over 8.5% in the top ten. The CDR3 has 15 amino acids. V dropped 5 bases and J dropped 8 bases, with 19 bases sitting between them. CDR1 is LGHNT, CDR2 FRNRAP, per germline. Coculturing was carried out on the mixed lymphocyte reaction cells. It lasted roughly 6 days and was done at 37°C. Each population got its own dye, CFSE for responder PBMCs and Violet Dye for stimulator PBMCs, and they were put together 1:1.

The TCR was taken from a human donor in good health; the cells came from an allogeneic mixed lymphocyte reaction. Sequencing input: CFSE-low (dividing) CD4+ T cells sorted from an allogeneic mixed lymphocyte reaction. This chain links TRBV12-5 with TRBJ2-1, with D possibly TRBD1 on 5 matching bases. The CDR3 sequence is CASGRLDSGRDEQFF. CDR3 coding DNA: TGTGCTAGTGGTCGCCTCGACTCAGGGCGCGATGAGCAGTTCTTC.